A selection of T cell receptor beta chains follows, all from one sample in a study of cytomegalovirus exposure and HLA in healthy donors. The assay was immunoSEQ multiplex PCR, and TCRdb's table has in-frame clones only and misses some. The table records fewer than 140,000 clones, roughly 90% of them present only once. The sample consisted of PBMCs. The origin of the receptors is a woman aged 18-29 years in good health and CMV-seropositive. Each CDR3 is given with its conserved first and last residue. The D gene is left open where the match is weak. Size is stated for part of the rows, as once, few or many counts, or as a class when the clone is expanded.

TRBD1	TRBV4-1	-	TRBJ1-1	TGCGCCAGCAGCCACCCCGGACAGGGGGCTTTGGCTTTCTTT	CASSHPGQGALAFF
TRBD1	TRBV19	-	TRBJ2-1	TGTGCCAGTAGCCCTCCGGGACAGGGCTACAATGAGCAGTTCTTC	CASSPPGQGYNEQFF
TRBD1	TRBV19	-	TRBJ1-1	TGTGCCAGTAGTAAGACAGGGGCGAACACTGAAGCTTTCTTT	CASSKTGANTEAFF
-	TRBV18	-	TRBJ1-1	TGTGCCAGCTCACCCGCGGGGGGCCGCACTGAAGCTTTCTTT	CASSPAGGRTEAFF
TRBD1	TRBV29-1	-	TRBJ1-2	TGCAGCGTTCCGGGACAGGGGGCAGAAGGCTACACCTTC	CSVPGQGAEGYTF
-	TRBV5-1	-	TRBJ1-2	TGCGCCAGCAGCCTTGGACAGACGAATAACTATGGCTACACCTTC	CASSLGQTNNYGYTF
TRBD1	TRBV7-9	-	TRBJ1-5	TGTGCCAGCAGCTCGGGACAGGGCAATCAGCCCCAGCATTTT	CASSSGQGNQPQHF
TRBD1	TRBV7-8	-	TRBJ1-2	TGTGCCAGCAGCTTAGTGGCTCGCGGGACAGGGAGGAACTATGGCTACACCTTC	CASSLVARGTGRNYGYTF
TRBD2	TRBV29-1	-	TRBJ2-3	TGCAGCGTGGGCTTGGGGGGGGATACGCAGTATTTT	CSVGLGGDTQYF
TRBD2	TRBV7-8	few	TRBJ2-6	TGTGCCAGCAGTGATTTGGGAGGGCGATCTGGGGCCAACGTCCTGACTTTC	CASSDLGGRSGANVLTF
TRBD2	TRBV9	-	TRBJ2-1	TGTGCCAGCAGCGTAGGGCTAGCGGTTTCCTACAATGAGCAGTTCTTC	CASSVGLAVSYNEQFF
TRBD2	TRBV2	-	TRBJ2-3	TGTGCCAGCGTGACTAGCGGCGGAACAGATACGCAGTATTTT	CASVTSGGTDTQYF
-	TRBV6-5	-	TRBJ1-1	TGTGCCAGCAGTTACTCTTACCCCGTTACAACGGGTGAAGCTTTCTTT	CASSYSYPVTTGEAFF
TRBD1	TRBV6-1	-	TRBJ2-5	TGTGCCAGCAGTAAAACCACAGGGGGCGGCGAGACCCAGTACTTC	CASSKTTGGGETQYF
-	TRBV28	-	TRBJ1-1	TGTGCCAGCAGTTTTCAGGGAATAAATTTGAACACTGAAGCTTTCTTT	CASSFQGINLNTEAFF
-	TRBV6-1	-	TRBJ2-7	TGTGCCAGCAGTGACAACTACGAGCAGTACTTC	CASSDNYEQYF
TRBD1	TRBV19	-	TRBJ2-4	TGTGCCAGTAGTAACCCGGGACAGGGGTTCAAAAACATTCAGTACTTC	CASSNPGQGFKNIQYF
-	TRBV18	once	TRBJ2-1	TGTGCCAGCTCACCACCGATTCTAGGTGAGCAGTTCTTC	CASSPPILGEQFF
-	TRBV4-1	-	TRBJ1-3	TGCGCCAGCAGCCAAGGGCGGGCACAGCAGAGAGCTGGAAACACCATATATTTT	CASSQGRAQQRAGNTIYF
-	TRBV6-1	-	TRBJ1-3	TGTGCCAGCAGCGAAACAGGGGGAAACACCATATATTTT	CASSETGGNTIYF
TRBD1	TRBV19	-	TRBJ2-7	TGTGCCAGTAGTATTTCCCGGACAGGGGGGTACGAGCAGTACTTC	CASSISRTGGYEQYF
-	TRBV27	-	TRBJ2-3	TGTGCCAGCAGTTTTATTATTTCGGGAGCTAGTGGCACAGATACGCAGTATTTT	CASSFIISGASGTDTQYF
TRBD1	TRBV7-9	-	TRBJ1-4	TGTGCCAGCAGCTTAGGGCCGGGACAGGGTCATGAAAAACTGTTTTTT	CASSLGPGQGHEKLFF
-	TRBV7-6	-	TRBJ2-7	TGTGCCAGCAGCTTAGGGATCGGGGGTGGCGAGCAGTACTTC	CASSLGIGGGEQYF
TRBD2	TRBV5-5	-	TRBJ2-7	TGTGCCAGCAGCCTCGGGGGGGCGGGAGAGCAGTACTTC	CASSLGGAGEQYF
-	TRBV6-6	-	TRBJ1-1	TGTGCCAGCAGTGCCGGGGGAGGGGACACTGAAGCTTTCTTT	CASSAGGGDTEAFF
-	TRBV19	few	TRBJ1-1	TGTGCCAGTAGAAGCGGGAACACTGAAGCTTTCTTT	CASRSGNTEAFF
-	TRBV7-8	-	TRBJ2-3	TGTGCCAGCAGCTTAGGGTGGAGTGGTTTGGGCACAGATACGCAGTATTTT	CASSLGWSGLGTDTQYF
TRBD1	TRBV10-2	-	TRBJ1-5	TGCGCCAGCAGTGACAGGGGGCGAGGTCAGCCCCAGCATTTT	CASSDRGRGQPQHF